The 31 T cell receptor beta chains below all came from one sample that was sequenced in a study of shared clonotypes between healthy human individuals. Naive CD8 cells comprised CD45RO-negative, CCR7-positively selected cells, excluding terminally differentiated effector memory CD45RA+ cells. Only in-frame clones appear in the TCRdb table, and some are missing; sequencing was by immunoSEQ multiplex PCR. The sample contains more than 2 million clones, around 93% of which appear only once. Sequencing was carried out using naive CD8+ T cells from PBMCs. The receptors come from a man aged 18 to 35 in good health. Some clones in this sample may be carry-over from other donors' samples.

This chain joins TRBV5-1 and TRBJ2-7; 7 bases line up with TRBD2. The CDR3 is 16 amino acids. Germline loops: CDR1 SGHRS, CDR2 YFSETQ. Unmatched junction bases numbered 10, after V lost 2 bases and J lost 2 bases. DNA of the CDR3: TGCGCCAGCAGCTTTCTCGACCCAGCGGGACCCTACGAGCAGTACTTC. The encoded protein is CASSFLDPAGPYEQYF.

The chain recombines TRBV19 with TRBJ1-2; TRBD1 agrees at 7 bases. Germline lookup yields CDR1 LNHDA and CDR2 SQIVND (reference sequence). V lost 4 bases, J lost 3 bases, and 5 bases stayed unmatched. The length of the CDR3 is 14 residues. CDR3 in amino acids: CASSTGTAYYGYTF. The CDR3 nucleotides read TGTGCCAGTAGTACGGGGACAGCTTACTATGGCTACACCTTC.

The gene calls are TRBV5-5 and TRBJ2-7; D is possibly TRBD1 (5 bases). V was pared by 7 bases and J by 6 bases, with 17 bases between. This CDR3 is 13 amino acids long. Germline assignment: CDR1 SGHKS and CDR2 YYEKEE (reference sequence). The CDR3 coding sequence is TGTGCCAGCGGGAAGGTCAGGGCAGGCGAGCAGTACTTC. Protein: CASGKVRAGEQYF.

The V gene is TRBV4-3, the J gene TRBJ2-4; 9 bases agree with TRBD2. V shed 0 bases, J shed 8 bases, and the junction held 5 bases outside the gene matches. The CDR3 has 15 residues. Germline V gives CDR1 LGHNA, CDR2 YSLEER. CDR3 in DNA: TGCGCCAGCAGCCAAGACCGCGCGGGAGGGGACATTCAGTACTTC. This translates into CASSQDRAGGDIQYF.

This chain joins TRBV15 and TRBJ2-3, with D possibly being TRBD1 (5 bases). Germline CDR1 is LNHNV and CDR2 is YYDKDF (reference sequence). The CDR3 totals 13 residues. V lost 1 base to trimming and J lost 5 bases, with 7 bases between them. The chain's CDR3 is CATSRGQGDTQYF. The CDR3 nucleotides read TGTGCCACCAGCAGAGGGCAGGGAGATACGCAGTATTTT.

The chain is built from TRBV5-6 and TRBJ2-1, with 7 bases identical to TRBD1. V lost 4 bases, J lost 12 bases, and 10 bases stayed unmatched. The CDR3 is made up of 13 amino acids. In germline, CDR1 is SGHDT, CDR2 YYEEEE. The CDR3 sequence is CASSPDRDAWQFF. CDR3 in DNA: TGTGCCAGCAGCCCCGACAGGGACGCTTGGCAGTTCTTC.

The rearrangement uses TRBV6-1 and TRBJ2-7; D might be TRBD2 (5 bases). The V and J ends lost 6 bases and 3 bases respectively, with 12 bases between them. The CDR3 spans 13 residues. In germline, CDR1 is MNHNS, CDR2 SASEGT. The CDR3 region has the DNA TGTGCCAGCAGAGACTATACTAACTACGAGCAGTACTTC. Translating gives CASRDYTNYEQYF.

V usage is TRBV5-6 and J usage is TRBJ2-7, with D maybe TRBD1 (6 bases). The CDR3 sequence is 15 residues long. The V gene lost 3 bases and the J gene lost 4 bases, with 17 bases spanning the gap. CDR1 is SGHDT, CDR2 YYEEEE, per germline. In DNA form, the CDR3 reads TGTGCCAGCAGCTCACAGACCAGGGGTGGGTACGAGCAGTACTTC. This gives the protein CASSSQTRGGYEQYF.

In the case of this clone: The same CDR3 can be traced to other DNA sequences in this sample. The gene calls are TRBV27 and TRBJ2-3; D is unresolved. V gave up 1 base and J gave up 2 bases, with 4 bases separating them. The CDR3 length is 13 residues. CDR1 and CDR2 from the germline V gene are MNHEY and SMNVEV (reference sequence). The DNA of the CDR3 is TGTGCCAGCAGTTTATTTCTCACAGATACGCAGTATTTT. Its translation is CASSLFLTDTQYF.

The chain is built from TRBV7-6 and TRBJ2-3, with D maybe TRBD2 (5 bases). This CDR3 comprises 15 residues. Germline CDR1 and CDR2: SGHVS and FNYEAQ. Trimming removed 2 bases from V and 0 bases from J, with 9 bases in between. CDR3 sequence reads: CASSLREFSTDTQYF. The DNA of the CDR3 is TGTGCCAGCAGCTTAAGGGAGTTCAGCACAGATACGCAGTATTTT.

A word on this clone: One end of the junction varies from germline; a read error may be responsible. The CDR3 region is CAINEPLGSNTGELFF. Here the CDR3 DNA reads TGTGCCATCAATGAGCCTCTGGGGTCCAACACCGGGGAGCTGTTTTTT. The J gene is TRBJ2-2, the V gene TRBV10-3; unclear D gene. Germline V gene data show CDR1 as ENHRY and CDR2 as SYGVKD. This CDR3 region has 16 residues.

This rearrangement joins TRBV7-9 to TRBJ1-1; D ambiguous. Germline V CDR1 and CDR2: SEHNR, FQNEAQ (reference sequence). V was cut by 1 base and J by 9 bases, with 15 bases left in between. This CDR3 spans 14 amino acids. The CDR3: CASSLDSRAGQAFF. As DNA, the CDR3 is TGTGCCAGCAGCTTAGACTCTAGGGCGGGCCAAGCTTTCTTT.

The chain recombines TRBV28 with TRBJ2-3, with D tentatively TRBD2 (6 bases). Trimming cost V 5 bases and J 2 bases, with 11 bases left between them. The germline gives CDR1 MDHEN, CDR2 SYDVKM. The CDR3 extends over 14 amino acids. This chain's CDR3 is CASSGQDYTDTQYF. The CDR3 DNA sequence: TGTGCCAGCAGTGGGCAGGACTACACAGATACGCAGTATTTT.

The chain uses TRBV6-5 and TRBJ2-7, with D possibly TRBD2 on 7 matching bases. The CDR3 is 13 amino acids. The V gene lost 6 bases and the J gene lost 6 bases, with 15 bases spanning the gap. Germline V CDR1 and CDR2: MNHEY, SVGAGI. The CDR3 reads CASRSGEGPEQYF. As DNA, the CDR3 is TGTGCCAGCAGATCAGGGGAGGGGCCCGAGCAGTACTTC.

The genes are TRBV27 and TRBJ2-7; 9 bases match TRBD1. Germline CDR1 MNHEY, CDR2 SMNVEV (reference sequence). V trimming: 2 bases; J trimming: 3 bases; junction bases outside the gene matches: 11. CDR3 length equals 17 residues. The CDR3 loop reads CASSLTGQGRSLYEQYF. Written as DNA, the CDR3 is TGTGCCAGCAGTTTAACCGGACAGGGGAGAAGCCTCTACGAGCAGTACTTC.

J is TRBJ2-6 and V is TRBV19; D not resolved. Germline CDR1 is LNHDA and CDR2 is SQIVND (reference sequence). V was cut by 1 base and J by 3 bases, with 7 bases left in between. The CDR3 is made up of 15 amino acids. The CDR3 is CASSIGAGGANVLTF. CDR3 bases: TGTGCCAGTAGTATAGGGGCCGGTGGGGCCAACGTCCTGACTTTC. The full variable domain, with the rest looked up from reference TRBV19 and TRBJ2-6, is DGGITQSPKYLFRKEGQNVTLSCEQNLNHDAMYWYRQDPGQGLRLIYYSQIVNDFQKGDIAEGYSVSREKKESFPLTVTSAQKNPTAFYLCASSIGAGGANVLTFGAGSRLTVL.

The V and J genes are TRBV27 and TRBJ1-1, with 11 bases aligning to TRBD1. The CDR3 loop spans 14 amino acids. CDR1 is MNHEY, CDR2 SMNVEV, per germline (reference sequence). V trimming: 3 bases; J trimming: 4 bases; junction bases outside the gene matches: 1. The CDR3, as DNA: TGTGCCAGCAGTTTCGGGACAGGGGGCACTGAAGCTTTCTTT. This translates into CASSFGTGGTEAFF.

For this clone: Different DNA sequences within this sample yield the same CDR3. The rearrangement joins TRBV9 to TRBJ1-3; no clear D gene. Between the trimmed V and J ends, which lost 0 bases and 0 bases, there was a span of 7 bases. CDR1 SGDLS and CDR2 YYNGEE come from the germline V gene. The CDR3 totals 15 residues. The CDR3 nucleotides read TGTGCCAGCAGCGTAGGAACGGCCTCTGGAAACACCATATATTTT. Its translation: CASSVGTASGNTIYF. Full variable domain (outside the CDR3, taken from reference TRBV9 and TRBJ1-3): DSGVTQTPKHLITATGQRVTLRCSPRSGDLSVYWYQQSLDQGLQFLIQYYNGEERAKGNILERFSAQQFPDLHSELNLSSLELGDSALYFCASSVGTASGNTIYFGEGSWLTVV.

For this clone: The sample carries other DNA sequences with the same CDR3. The V and J genes are TRBV9 and TRBJ1-5; TRBD1 is a possible D gene (5 bases). V was shortened by 2 bases and J by 3 bases, with 9 bases between the two germline ends. The CDR3 totals 14 residues. CDR1 is SGDLS and CDR2 is YYNGEE in the germline V gene. DNA of the CDR3: TGTGCCAGCAGCGTGGGGCAGTTCAATCAGCCCCAGCATTTT. Translation gives CASSVGQFNQPQHF.

The rearrangement uses TRBV6-5 and TRBJ2-7; the match to TRBD2 covers 8 bases. V shed 0 bases, J shed 6 bases, and the junction held 10 bases outside the gene matches. Germline lookup yields CDR1 MNHEY and CDR2 SVGAGI. There are 16 residues in the CDR3. The CDR3 reads CASSYSAGVVLGEQYF. CDR3 in DNA: TGTGCCAGCAGTTACTCAGCGGGAGTCGTGCTGGGCGAGCAGTACTTC.

This sequence joins TRBV4-3 and TRBJ2-1, with 15 bases that match TRBD2. Looked up from germline, CDR1 is LGHNA and CDR2 is YSLEER. The V gene end was trimmed by 0 bases and the J gene end by 10 bases; junction bases not matched to a gene: 4. The CDR3 contains 16 residues. This chain's CDR3 is CASSQDLGLAGGEQFF. The CDR3 nucleotides read TGCGCCAGCAGCCAAGACCTAGGACTAGCGGGAGGGGAGCAGTTCTTC.

This sequence joins TRBV7-9 and TRBJ2-7; 12 bases align to TRBD2. J lost 4 bases, V lost 5 bases, and 12 bases had no gene match. Germline CDR1 is SEHNR and CDR2 is FQNEAQ (reference sequence). CDR3 size: 17 residues. DNA for the CDR3: TGTGCCAGCAGCCCGCCCCTAGCGGGAGGGTACGGTTACGAGCAGTACTTC. Translation: CASSPPLAGGYGYEQYF.

The chain's CDR3 is CSVITGTGFTDTQYF. The CDR3, as DNA: TGCAGCGTTATTACCGGGACAGGGTTCACAGATACGCAGTATTTT. The rearrangement joins TRBV29-1 to TRBJ2-3; 9 bases are shared with TRBD1. Trimming removed 5 bases from V and 2 bases from J; junction bases left unmatched: 8. CDR1 and CDR2 (germline): SQVTM, ANQGSEA. The CDR3 runs to 15 residues.

The gene calls are TRBV4-3 and TRBJ2-1; D uncertain. The ends were cut back, 0 bases at V and 5 bases at J, with 17 bases in the middle. This CDR3 is built from 17 residues. Per germline, CDR1 LGHNA and CDR2 YSLEER. Here the CDR3 reads CASSQDNTWVGDNEQFF. CDR3 sequence (DNA): TGCGCCAGCAGCCAAGATAATACCTGGGTTGGGGACAATGAGCAGTTCTTC.

This clone has a single count. The chain links TRBV2 to TRBJ2-1; D ambiguous. Germline V gene lookup returns CDR1 SNHLY and CDR2 FYNNEI. V was shortened by 4 bases and J by 4 bases, with 8 bases between the two germline ends. The CDR3 has 13 residues. The CDR3 reads CASSGAFYNEQFF. The CDR3 DNA follows: TGTGCCAGCAGTGGGGCTTTTTACAATGAGCAGTTCTTC.

V and J are TRBV30 and TRBJ1-5, with D unclear. There are 14 residues in the CDR3. CDR1 GTSNPN and CDR2 SVGIG come from the germline V gene (reference sequence). With 0 bases removed from V and 3 bases from J, the gap between germline ends came to 9 bases. The CDR3 protein is CAWSVLRVNQPQHF. CDR3 sequence (DNA): TGTGCCTGGAGTGTGTTAAGGGTCAATCAGCCCCAGCATTTT.

J is TRBJ2-7 and V is TRBV7-6; 8 bases are a match to TRBD2. In germline, CDR1 is SGHVS, CDR2 FNYEAQ. The CDR3 totals 13 residues. V lost 8 bases to trimming and J lost 0 bases; unmatched junction nucleotides: 3. The CDR3 sequence: CASRAGASYEQYF. CDR3 in DNA: TGTGCCAGCCGAGCGGGGGCCTCCTACGAGCAGTACTTC.

With regard to this clone: This same CDR3 is encoded by further DNA sequences in the sample. The chain carries TRBV6-1 and TRBJ2-2; D remains unclear. V lost 6 bases and J 2 bases, leaving 7 bases between the germline ends. CDR1 and CDR2 from the germline V gene are MNHNS and SASEGT. The length of the CDR3 is 13 residues. The CDR3 DNA is TGTGCCAGCAGGGCAGGCAACACCGGGGAGCTGTTTTTT. Its protein product is CASRAGNTGELFF.

The chain combines TRBV6-5 with TRBJ2-1; D perhaps matches TRBD2 (5 bases). Trimming took off 8 bases at V and 4 bases at J, with 12 bases between the two ends. Germline values: CDR1 MNHEY, CDR2 SVGAGI. The CDR3 loop spans 13 amino acids. CDR3 residues: CASAADWYNEQFF. CDR3 bases: TGTGCCAGCGCTGCGGACTGGTACAATGAGCAGTTCTTC.

This chain links TRBV4-1 with TRBJ1-2; 8 bases align to TRBD1. CDR3 size: 18 residues. J was trimmed by 4 bases and V by 0 bases; bases with no gene match: 13. The V gene's germline CDR1 is MGHRA and CDR2 YSYEKL. The CDR3 nucleotides read TGCGCCAGCAGCCAAGATAGGGGGATCAGGGGGCGCAGCTATGGCTACACCTTC. Its protein is CASSQDRGIRGRSYGYTF.

The chain joins TRBV19 to TRBJ1-1; the D gene is possibly TRBD1 (6 bases). The CDR3 loop spans 14 amino acids. Germline CDR1 reads LNHDA; CDR2 reads SQIVND (reference sequence). Trimming stripped 7 bases from V and 2 bases from J, with 14 bases between. The chain's CDR3 is CASNPLGGNTEAFF. The CDR3 DNA reads as TGTGCCAGTAACCCCTTGGGGGGCAACACTGAAGCTTTCTTT.